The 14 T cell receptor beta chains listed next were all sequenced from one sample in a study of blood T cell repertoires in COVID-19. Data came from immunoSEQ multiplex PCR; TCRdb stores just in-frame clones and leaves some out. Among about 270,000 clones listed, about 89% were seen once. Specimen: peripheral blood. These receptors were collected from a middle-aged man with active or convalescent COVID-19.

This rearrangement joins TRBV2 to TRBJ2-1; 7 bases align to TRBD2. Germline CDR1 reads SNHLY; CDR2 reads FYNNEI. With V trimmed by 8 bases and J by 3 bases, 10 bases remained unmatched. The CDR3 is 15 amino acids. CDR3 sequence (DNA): TGTGCCAGCTCCTTCCGGGAGGCGGGCTACAATGAGCAGTTCTTC. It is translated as CASSFREAGYNEQFF.

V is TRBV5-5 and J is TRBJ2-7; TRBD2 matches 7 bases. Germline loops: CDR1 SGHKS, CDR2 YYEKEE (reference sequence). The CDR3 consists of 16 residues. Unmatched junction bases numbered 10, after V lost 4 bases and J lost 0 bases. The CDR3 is CASSPLSGKSSYEQYF. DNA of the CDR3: TGTGCCAGCAGCCCTCTGAGCGGGAAGAGCTCCTACGAGCAGTACTTC.

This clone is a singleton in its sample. CDR3 sequence reads: CATSDSAGTEPYEQYF. The CDR3, as DNA: TGTGCCACCAGTGATTCTGCCGGGACAGAACCCTACGAGCAGTACTTC. The gene calls are TRBV24-1 and TRBJ2-7; 7 nucleotides match TRBD1. CDR3 length equals 16 residues. From germline, CDR1 is KGHDR and CDR2 SFDVKD. The ends lost 2 bases at V and 2 bases at J; junction bases unmatched: 8.

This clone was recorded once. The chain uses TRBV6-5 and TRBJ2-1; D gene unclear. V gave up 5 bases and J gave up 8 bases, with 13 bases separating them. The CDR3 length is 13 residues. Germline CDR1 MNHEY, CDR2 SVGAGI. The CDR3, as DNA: TGTGCCAGCAGTCTCAGCACTATCTATGAGCAGTTCTTC. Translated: CASSLSTIYEQFF.

CDR3: CASSPGASLRTEAFF. As DNA, the CDR3 is TGTGCCAGCAGCCCTGGGGCGTCCCTTAGGACTGAAGCTTTCTTT. The genes are TRBV6-2 or TRBV6-3 and TRBJ1-1, with D perhaps TRBD1 (5 bases). CDR3 size: 15 residues. Germline V CDR1 and CDR2: MNHEY, SVGEGT. V lost 6 bases and J lost 5, with 19 bases in between.

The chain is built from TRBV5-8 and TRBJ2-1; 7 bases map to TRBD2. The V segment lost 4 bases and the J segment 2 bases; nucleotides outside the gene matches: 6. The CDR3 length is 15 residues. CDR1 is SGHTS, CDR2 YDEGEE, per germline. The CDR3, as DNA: TGTGCCAGCAGCGCCCAAAGCGGGGCCTACAATGAGCAGTTCTTC. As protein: CASSAQSGAYNEQFF.

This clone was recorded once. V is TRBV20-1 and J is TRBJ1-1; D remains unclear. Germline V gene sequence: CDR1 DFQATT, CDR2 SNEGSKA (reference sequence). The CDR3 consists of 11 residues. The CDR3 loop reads CSVRRDTEAFF. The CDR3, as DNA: TGCAGCGTAAGGCGGGACACTGAAGCTTTCTTT.

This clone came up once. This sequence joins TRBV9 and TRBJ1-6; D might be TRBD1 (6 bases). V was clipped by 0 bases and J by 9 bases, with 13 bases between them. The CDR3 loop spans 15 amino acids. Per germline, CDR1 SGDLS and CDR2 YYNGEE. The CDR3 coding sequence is TGTGCCAGCAGCGTAGATCAGGGGCAGGGTTCACCCCTCCACTTT. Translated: CASSVDQGQGSPLHF. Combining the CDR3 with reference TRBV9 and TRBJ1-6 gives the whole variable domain DSGVTQTPKHLITATGQRVTLRCSPRSGDLSVYWYQQSLDQGLQFLIQYYNGEERAKGNILERFSAQQFPDLHSELNLSSLELGDSALYFCASSVDQGQGSPLHFGNGTRLTVT.

The CDR3 sequence: CASSLSTLGEKETQYF. The DNA of the CDR3 is TGTGCCAGCAGCTTAAGTACGTTGGGAGAGAAAGAGACCCAGTACTTC. The chain employs TRBV7-8 and TRBJ2-5; perhaps TRBD2 as D (5 bases). The germline V gene has CDR1 SGHVS and CDR2 FQNEAQ. The CDR3 spans 16 residues. The V gene lost 2 bases and the J gene lost 3 bases, with 16 bases spanning the gap. The entire variable domain, with the rest obtained from reference TRBV7-8 and TRBJ2-5, is as follows: GAGVSQSPRYKVAKRGQDVALRCDPISGHVSLFWYQQALGQGPEFLTYFQNEAQLDKSGLPSDRFFAERPEGSVSTLKIQRTQQEDSAVYLCASSLSTLGEKETQYFGPGTRLLVL.

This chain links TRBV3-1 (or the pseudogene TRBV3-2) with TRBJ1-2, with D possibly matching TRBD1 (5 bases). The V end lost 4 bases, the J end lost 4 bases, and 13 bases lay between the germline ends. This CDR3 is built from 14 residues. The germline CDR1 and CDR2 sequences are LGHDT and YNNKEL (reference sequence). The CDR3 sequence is CASSPGNRRYGYTF. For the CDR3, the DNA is TGTGCCAGCAGCCCCGGTAACAGGCGCTATGGCTACACCTTC.

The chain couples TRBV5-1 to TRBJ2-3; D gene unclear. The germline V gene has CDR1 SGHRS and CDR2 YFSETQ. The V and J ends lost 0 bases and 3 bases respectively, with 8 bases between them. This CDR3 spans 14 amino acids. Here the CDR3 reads CASSLGSLTDTQYF. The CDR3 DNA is TGCGCCAGCAGCTTGGGAAGCCTGACAGATACGCAGTATTTT.

Here the CDR3 DNA reads TGTGCCTGGAGTGTTAGCGGGGGGGCCTCAGAGACCCAGTACTTC. It codes for CAWSVSGGASETQYF. The chain links TRBV30 to TRBJ2-5, with 11 bases that match TRBD2. The CDR3 sequence is 15 residues long. Germline CDR1 reads GTSNPN; CDR2 reads SVGIG (reference sequence). V lost 0 bases to trimming and J lost 4 bases; unmatched junction nucleotides: 4.

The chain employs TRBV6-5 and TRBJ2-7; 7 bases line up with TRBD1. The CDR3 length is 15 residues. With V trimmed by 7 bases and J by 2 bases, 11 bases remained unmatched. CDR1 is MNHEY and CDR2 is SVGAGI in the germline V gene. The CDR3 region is CASNHRDSSTYEQYF. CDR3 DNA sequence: TGTGCCAGCAATCACCGGGACAGCTCAACCTACGAGCAGTACTTC.

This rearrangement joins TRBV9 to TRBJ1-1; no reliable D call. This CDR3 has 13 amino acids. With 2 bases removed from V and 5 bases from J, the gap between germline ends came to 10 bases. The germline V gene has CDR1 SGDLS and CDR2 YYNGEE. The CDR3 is CASSVVAWTEAFF. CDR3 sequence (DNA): TGTGCCAGCAGCGTTGTAGCTTGGACTGAAGCTTTCTTT.